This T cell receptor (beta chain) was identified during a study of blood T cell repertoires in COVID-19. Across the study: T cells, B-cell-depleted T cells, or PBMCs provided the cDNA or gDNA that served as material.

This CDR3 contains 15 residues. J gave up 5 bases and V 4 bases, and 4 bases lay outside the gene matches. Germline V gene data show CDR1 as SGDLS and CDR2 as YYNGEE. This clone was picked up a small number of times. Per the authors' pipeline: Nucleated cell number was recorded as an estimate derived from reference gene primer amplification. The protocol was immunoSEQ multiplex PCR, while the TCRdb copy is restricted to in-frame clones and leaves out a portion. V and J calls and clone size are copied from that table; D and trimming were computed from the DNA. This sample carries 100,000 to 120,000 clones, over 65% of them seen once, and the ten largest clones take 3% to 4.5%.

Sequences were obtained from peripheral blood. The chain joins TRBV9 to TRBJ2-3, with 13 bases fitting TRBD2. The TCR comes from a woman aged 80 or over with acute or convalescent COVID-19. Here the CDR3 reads CASSPRLAGGDTQYF. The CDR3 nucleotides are TGTGCCAGCAGCCCCAGACTAGCGGGGGGAGATACGCAGTATTTT.